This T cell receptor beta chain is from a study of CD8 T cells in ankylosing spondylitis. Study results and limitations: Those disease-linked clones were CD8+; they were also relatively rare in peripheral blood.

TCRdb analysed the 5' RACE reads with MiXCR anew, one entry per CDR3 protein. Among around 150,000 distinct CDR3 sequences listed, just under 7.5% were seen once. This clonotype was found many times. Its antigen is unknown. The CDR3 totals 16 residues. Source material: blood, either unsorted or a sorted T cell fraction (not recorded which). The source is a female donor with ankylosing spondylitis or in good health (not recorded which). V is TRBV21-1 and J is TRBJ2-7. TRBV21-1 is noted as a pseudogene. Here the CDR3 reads CASSKKETAHAYEQYF. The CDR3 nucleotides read TGTGCCAGCAGCAAAAAGGAAACAGCTCATGCCTACGAGCAGTACTTC.